This TCR beta chain was sequenced in a study of blood T cell repertoires in COVID-19. The CDR3 has 15 amino acids. V was clipped by 1 base and J by 7 bases, with 13 bases between them. Germline V gene data show CDR1 as SEHNR and CDR2 as FQNEAQ (reference sequence). Clones were sequenced by immunoSEQ multiplex PCR, and TCRdb holds only the in-frame ones, with some missing. The sample holds over 85,000 clones, 70% to 85% seen once. This sequence was found in a man between 60 and 75 years old with acute or convalescent COVID-19. The genes are TRBV7-9 and TRBJ1-4; no clear D gene. The sequenced sample consisted of peripheral blood. The CDR3 here is CASSLGETRAEKLFF. Written as DNA, the CDR3 is TGTGCCAGCAGCTTAGGGGAGACGCGGGCTGAAAAACTGTTTTTT.